This T cell receptor (beta chain) originates from a study of blood T cell repertoires in COVID-19. Unmatched junction bases numbered 9, after V lost 8 bases and J lost 6 bases. The length of the CDR3 is 13 residues. Germline lookup yields CDR1 SNHLY and CDR2 FYNNEI. Original analysis: Quantification of nucleated cells was approximated via reference gene primer amplification. The data were produced by immunoSEQ multiplex PCR, yet TCRdb's version contains in-frame clones alone and is incomplete. D and trimming come from the DNA, and the V and J calls and clone size come from that table. The sample lists approximately 500,000 clones, about 89% occurring once.

The V gene is TRBV2, the J gene TRBJ1-2, with TRBD1 matching 7 bases. The receptor comes from a woman aged 45-59 years with COVID-19, enrolled during active disease. Sequenced sample: peripheral blood. In nucleotides, the CDR3 is TGTGCCAGCCAGGGGGGAGCGTACCATGGCTACACCTTC. The encoded protein is CASQGGAYHGYTF.